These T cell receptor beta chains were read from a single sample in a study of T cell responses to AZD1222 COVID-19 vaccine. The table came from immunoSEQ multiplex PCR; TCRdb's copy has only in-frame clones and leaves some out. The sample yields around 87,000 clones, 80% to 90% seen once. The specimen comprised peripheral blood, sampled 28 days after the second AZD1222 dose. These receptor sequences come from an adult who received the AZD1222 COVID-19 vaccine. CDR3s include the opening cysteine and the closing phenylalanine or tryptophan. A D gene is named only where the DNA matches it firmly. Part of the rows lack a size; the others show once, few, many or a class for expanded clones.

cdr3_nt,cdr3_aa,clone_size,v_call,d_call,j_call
TGCAGCGTTGTGGAGTCCGGGGAGCTGTTTTTT,CSVVESGELFF,.,TRBV29-1,.,TRBJ2-2
TGTGCCACCAGTGACCCTGACAGGGGTGAGCAGTTCTTC,CATSDPDRGEQFF,.,TRBV24-1,TRBD1,TRBJ2-1
TGTGCCAGCAGCCCCGGGACTAGCGGGGGGGATGAGCAGTTCTTC,CASSPGTSGGDEQFF,once,TRBV7-6,TRBD2,TRBJ2-1
TGTGCCAGCAGTTTTCCGGGTCGCGGCTACACCTTC,CASSFPGRGYTF,.,TRBV12-3/TRBV12-4,.,TRBJ1-2
TGTGCCAGCTACACAACCGAACAACTAGCGGGAGACACCGGGGAGCTGTTTTTT,CASYTTEQLAGDTGELFF,.,TRBV27,TRBD2,TRBJ2-2
TGTGCCAGTAGTTACCTTGAGGGCATGGTGAACACCGGGGAGCTGTTTTTT,CASSYLEGMVNTGELFF,.,TRBV19,.,TRBJ2-2
TGTGCCACCAGCAGGTGGGACAAGGAGGGGACCCAGTACTTC,CATSRWDKEGTQYF,.,TRBV15,.,TRBJ2-5
TGTGCCAGCAGCTTTTTGAGCCAGGGACTAGCGGGGATACAAGAGACCCAGTACTTC,CASSFLSQGLAGIQETQYF,.,TRBV7-9,TRBD2,TRBJ2-5
TGCAGTGCTAGTTACGGGGGCATCAGAGATGAGCAGTTCTTC,CSASYGGIRDEQFF,.,TRBV20-1,.,TRBJ2-1
TGTGCCAGCTCACCTGGCTCCCAAGAGACCCAGTACTTC,CASSPGSQETQYF,once,TRBV18,.,TRBJ2-5
TGTGCCAGCAGCCGGGACAGGGCGGGCGAGCAGTACTTC,CASSRDRAGEQYF,.,TRBV5-4,TRBD1,TRBJ2-7
TGCAGTGCTAGTAGGGTTACTAACTACAATGAGCAGTTCTTC,CSASRVTNYNEQFF,.,TRBV20-1,.,TRBJ2-1
TGTGCCACCACTAGCGGAGACTTCACAGATACGCAGTATTTT,CATTSGDFTDTQYF,.,TRBV7-9,TRBD2,TRBJ2-3
TGCGCCAGCAGTGAGGGGTTCAGGGACACTGAAGCTTTCTTT,CASSEGFRDTEAFF,.,TRBV10-2,.,TRBJ1-1
TGTGCCAGCAGTGGTAACAGTAATCAGCCCCAGCATTTT,CASSGNSNQPQHF,.,TRBV2,.,TRBJ1-5
TGTGCCAGCCGAAAGCTAAGGGAAACTGAAGCTTTCTTT,CASRKLRETEAFF,once,TRBV6-5,.,TRBJ1-1
TGTGCCAGCAGCTTAGTCGGGACTAGCGGGGGCCGGGGGGCAGATACGCAGTATTTT,CASSLVGTSGGRGADTQYF,.,TRBV7-2,TRBD2,TRBJ2-3
TGTGCCATCAGTGACGGGAGCTCTGGGGCCAACGTCCTGACTTTC,CAISDGSSGANVLTF,.,TRBV10-3,.,TRBJ2-6
TGTGCCATCAGTGTAGCGGGGTCGTTTAGGGGGAACACTGAAGCTTTCTTT,CAISVAGSFRGNTEAFF,.,TRBV10-3,.,TRBJ1-1
TGTGCCAGCAGCTATGGACTAGTGGCGAATATGGATACGCAGTATTTT,CASSYGLVANMDTQYF,.,TRBV7-8,TRBD2,TRBJ2-3
TGTGCCAGCACCGAACTGGCAGTAGCCTACGAGCAGTACTTC,CASTELAVAYEQYF,once,TRBV6-5,.,TRBJ2-7
TGCGCCAGCAGCATAGGGACAGGGGGCACCAATTCACCCCTCCACTTT,CASSIGTGGTNSPLHF,.,TRBV5-1,TRBD1,TRBJ1-6
TGTGCCAGCAGTGAATCTTACATAATGGAGCAGTACTTC,CASSESYIMEQYF,.,TRBV25-1,.,TRBJ2-7
TGTGCCAGCAGTTATGCGGGGGCCTTCGGTATAGCCAAAAACATTCAGTACTTC,CASSYAGAFGIAKNIQYF,.,TRBV6-2/TRBV6-3,.,TRBJ2-4
TGCGCCAGCAGGCCCGAGGGTCAGGGGTTACGGTACGAGCAGTACTTC,CASRPEGQGLRYEQYF,.,TRBV5-1,.,TRBJ2-7
TGTGCCTGGAGTGTACTGGGACAGGGGACCTACGAGCAGTACTTC,CAWSVLGQGTYEQYF,.,TRBV30,TRBD1,TRBJ2-7